The clone carrying this TCR beta chain was detected only a few times. The antigen is undetermined. Primers used in a second PCR of about 6 to 12 cycles were a sample-barcoded 5' primer and a J-beta primer mix. TCRdb re-derived calls from the 5' RACE reads in MiXCR, one entry per CDR3 protein. The table has hundreds of thousands of distinct CDR3 sequences, roughly 25% seen once. The CDR3 runs 14 residues. The V gene lost 0 bases and the J gene lost 0 bases, with 6 bases spanning the gap. CDR1 is SGHRS, CDR2 YFSETQ, per germline. This sample is part of a study of blood T cells in healthy people across ages. On the study more broadly: Capture via template switching afforded approximately one barcoded beta molecule per two T cells. Study-level results: The CMV status of each donor remained undetermined, and this could have confounded shifts in expanded clonotypes.

The sample was also reused in another study, on T cells of mothers and their children. That paper notes: Slightly higher but non-significant overlap marked related mother-child pairs versus unrelated pairs. At a sensitivity of roughly 100 clones per million clonotypes, no persistent microchimeric T cell clones appeared.

The sequencing input was blood. The gene calls are TRBV5-1 and TRBJ1-1, with D possibly TRBD1 on 5 matching bases. The TCR was taken from a boy under 18 in good health. For the CDR3, the DNA is TGCGCCAGCAGCTTGGAGGACATGAACACTGAAGCTTTCTTT. Translating gives CASSLEDMNTEAFF.